The 11 T cell receptor beta chains in this list originate from one sample, sequenced in a study of spatial heterogeneity in lung cancer. Noted time point: blood at routine non-recurrence follow-up after resection. A single record per CDR3 protein comes from TCRdb applying MiXCR to the 5' RACE reads. The sample shows just under 45,000 distinct CDR3 sequences, approximately 22% of them seen only once. The source material was PBMCs, sampled at follow-up. Receptors originate from a female donor with early-stage non-small cell lung cancer.

This clonotype has just a few counts. The chain couples TRBV20-1 to TRBJ1-1; D is unclear. Trimming removed 6 bases from V and 11 bases from J, with 22 bases in between. Germline CDR1 and CDR2: DFQATT and SNEGSKA (reference sequence). The CDR3 loop spans 13 amino acids. The CDR3 protein is CSAKITASPDAFF. The CDR3, as DNA: TGCAGTGCGAAAATAACAGCTTCCCCGGACGCTTTCTTT.

This clonotype was seen a few times. This rearrangement joins TRBV12-3 or TRBV12-4 to TRBJ2-3, with D perhaps TRBD1 (7 bases). The CDR3 totals 16 residues. Deletions cut 8 bases from V and 6 bases from J, with 24 bases between. The CDR3 nucleotides read TGTGCCAGCGGAAGGGGAGGCAGGGGGACTTGGGATACGCAGTATTTT. This codes for CASGRGGRGTWDTQYF.

This clonotype was counted ten times or more. The chain combines TRBV12-3 or TRBV12-4 with TRBJ2-3; 8 positions match TRBD2. The CDR3 totals 12 residues. J gave up 9 bases and V 6 bases, and 5 bases lay outside the gene matches. The CDR3 sequence: CASSPQRGTQYF. In DNA form, the CDR3 reads TGTGCCAGCAGCCCGCAGCGGGGGACGCAGTATTTT.

This clonotype has a handful of counts. The gene calls are TRBV6-5 and TRBJ2-2, with D perhaps TRBD1 or TRBD2 (5 bases each). The CDR3 sequence is 14 residues long. Trimming pared 7 bases from V and 7 bases from J, leaving 16 bases between. Germline CDR1 MNHEY, CDR2 SVGAGI. This CDR3 is CASTLFGAGGELFF. The CDR3 DNA follows: TGTGCCAGCACCTTGTTCGGGGCGGGCGGGGAGCTGTTTTTT.

This clonotype was picked up many times. In nucleotides, the CDR3 is TGTGCCAGTAGTATCACTAGCGGGAGGACTGAGCAGTTCTTC. It specifies CASSITSGRTEQFF. This rearrangement joins TRBV19 to TRBJ2-1; 12 positions match TRBD2. The V gene's germline CDR1 is LNHDA and CDR2 SQIVND (reference sequence). This CDR3 contains 14 residues. The V and J ends lost 3 bases and 9 bases, in that order; junction bases with no gene match: 3.

V and J are TRBV11-2 and TRBJ2-7; D gene ambiguous. The germline V and J ends were trimmed by 3 bases and 2 bases, with 8 bases remaining between them. The CDR3 covers 13 residues. Germline CDR1 is SGHAT and CDR2 is FQNNGV. The CDR3 spells CASSFESTYEQYF. CDR3 in DNA: TGTGCCAGCAGCTTCGAGAGCACCTACGAGCAGTACTTC. Based on the CDR3 plus reference TRBV11-2 and TRBJ2-7, the full variable domain is EAGVAQSPRYKIIEKRQSVAFWCNPISGHATLYWYQQILGQGPKLLIQFQNNGVVDDSQLPKDRFSAERLKGVDSTLKIQPAKLEDSAVYLCASSFESTYEQYFGPGTRLTVT.

The chain joins TRBV6-5 to TRBJ2-1; 7 bases agree with TRBD1. The ends lost 0 bases at V and 6 bases at J; junction bases unmatched: 17. The length of the CDR3 is 19 residues. The V gene's germline CDR1 is MNHEY and CDR2 SVGAGI. The DNA for the CDR3 is TGTGCCAGCAGTTACTCGATTTTTTCTAATATGGGACAGCCCAATGAGCAGTTCTTC. Its protein product is CASSYSIFSNMGQPNEQFF.

This clonotype was observed a handful of times. This chain uses TRBV20-1 with TRBJ2-1; D may be TRBD2 (5 bases). CDR3 length: 13 residues. V was clipped by 6 bases and J by 6 bases, with 15 bases between them. Germline values: CDR1 DFQATT, CDR2 SNEGSKA (reference sequence). This CDR3 reads CSAPRPSRNEQFF. The CDR3 nucleotides read TGCAGTGCCCCCAGACCTAGCCGCAATGAGCAGTTCTTC.

The V and J genes are TRBV9 and TRBJ2-1, with TRBD2 identical over 8 bases. The CDR3 spans 16 residues. With V trimmed by 4 bases and J by 5 bases, 11 bases remained unmatched. Germline V lookup: CDR1 SGDLS, CDR2 YYNGEE. CDR3 amino acids: CASSSRSGSADNEQFF. The CDR3 DNA follows: TGTGCCAGCAGCTCTCGGAGCGGGAGCGCCGACAATGAGCAGTTCTTC.

This clonotype was counted only a few times. The V gene is TRBV19, the J gene TRBJ1-5; D gene uncertain. This CDR3 contains 15 residues. The germline V gene encodes CDR1 LNHDA and CDR2 SQIVND (reference sequence). V lost 7 bases and J lost 3, with 16 bases in between. In nucleotides, the CDR3 is TGTGCCAGTAAACCAAACAGAGAGGTCAATCAGCCCCAGCATTTT. Its translation is CASKPNREVNQPQHF.

The gene calls are TRBV10-3 and TRBJ1-1, with D tentatively TRBD1 (6 bases). CDR3 length equals 12 residues. The germline V gene encodes CDR1 ENHRY and CDR2 SYGVKD. Trimming shortened V by 10 bases and J by 1 base, and 10 bases separated the two germline ends. The CDR3 loop reads CATLTGNTEAFF. The CDR3 region has the DNA TGTGCCACCCTGACAGGGAACACTGAAGCTTTCTTT.